What follows are 14 T cell receptor beta chains derived from one specimen sequenced in a study of shared clonotypes between healthy human individuals (dated by TCRdb to 2020 to 2022). The library relied on the immunoSEQ multiplex PCR assay. TCRdb's version of the immuneACCESS table is confined to in-frame rearrangements and falls short of the full clone set. An unresolved V gene accounts for under half of the shortfall where checked; the remainder is of unknown origin. Recorded for this sample are about 1.1 million clones; around 82% of them occurred a single time. Roughly 0.61% of the sample is taken by the ten largest. The sequencing sample was made of memory CD4+ T cells from PBMCs. The sample's cell subset or site, from its label and the paper: CD45RA-negative fraction. These receptors were obtained from a man aged 18 to 30 in good health. Some clones in this sample may be carry-over from other donors' samples.

The gene calls are TRBV5-1 and TRBJ2-1; 7 positions agree with TRBD2. From germline, CDR1 is SGHRS and CDR2 YFSETQ. V trimming: 0 bases; J trimming: 10 bases; junction bases outside the gene matches: 4. CDR3 length equals 13 residues. CDR3 region: CASSLGAGEEQFF. CDR3 sequence (DNA): TGCGCCAGCAGCTTGGGCGCGGGAGAGGAGCAGTTCTTC.

The CDR3 sequence is CASSLVRATTDTQYF. In nucleotides, the CDR3 is TGCGCCAGCAGCTTGGTTCGGGCTACCACAGATACGCAGTATTTT. This rearrangement joins TRBV5-1 to TRBJ2-3; D is ambiguous. V was trimmed by 0 bases and J by 2 bases, leaving 10 bases between them. The length of the CDR3 is 15 residues. CDR1 is SGHRS and CDR2 is YFSETQ in the germline V gene.

This clone has more than one count but fewer than ten. This chain uses TRBV2 with TRBJ1-4; D ambiguous. Germline loops: CDR1 SNHLY, CDR2 FYNNEI. Trimming removed 3 bases from V and 7 bases from J, with 9 bases in between. This CDR3 is built from 13 residues. CDR3 in DNA: TGTGCCAGCAGTGATGGGGTCAGTGAAAAACTGTTTTTT. Amino acids: CASSDGVSEKLFF.

The rearrangement uses TRBV10-3 and TRBJ2-7; no firm D call. The germline V gene encodes CDR1 ENHRY and CDR2 SYGVKD. The V end lost 6 bases, the J end lost 2 bases, and 20 bases lay between the germline ends. The CDR3 is made up of 16 amino acids. The CDR3 region is CAISKLIGPGPYEQYF. CDR3 coding DNA: TGTGCCATCAGCAAGTTGATAGGGCCAGGCCCCTACGAGCAGTACTTC.

Regarding this clone: Other DNA sequences within the sample encode an identical CDR3. The chain has TRBV5-6 and TRBJ2-7; a possible D gene is TRBD1 (7 bases). Per germline, CDR1 SGHDT and CDR2 YYEEEE. Trimming cost V 0 bases and J 2 bases, with 12 bases left between them. The CDR3 is 15 residues long. In DNA, the CDR3 is TGTGCCAGCAGCTTGGGAGCAGGGGGGCCCTACGAGCAGTACTTC. It encodes CASSLGAGGPYEQYF.

This rearrangement joins TRBV6-5 to TRBJ2-7, with 9 bases that match TRBD1. Trimming removed 6 bases from V and 7 bases from J; junction bases left unmatched: 13. This CDR3 has 15 residues. The germline CDR1 and CDR2 sequences are MNHEY and SVGAGI. CDR3 amino acids: CASREPGTGFNEQYF. In DNA form, the CDR3 reads TGTGCCAGCAGGGAACCCGGGACAGGGTTTAATGAGCAGTACTTC.

This chain joins TRBV6-1 and TRBJ1-2; perhaps TRBD1 as D (6 bases). The CDR3 contains 13 residues. The germline CDR1 and CDR2 sequences are MNHNS and SASEGT. Trimming cost V 2 bases and J 8 bases, with 12 bases left between them. The CDR3 reads CASSEQGLRGYTF. The CDR3 nucleotides read TGTGCCAGCAGTGAACAGGGGCTGCGGGGCTACACCTTC.

The chain uses TRBV10-3 and TRBJ1-1; 8 bases are a match to TRBD1. This CDR3 is built from 16 residues. The V segment lost 4 bases and the J segment 3 bases; nucleotides outside the gene matches: 10. Per the germline V gene, CDR1 is ENHRY and CDR2 is SYGVKD. CDR3 nucleotide sequence: TGTGCCATCAGTGGACACTACACAGGGGGGGACACTGAAGCTTTCTTT. The encoded protein is CAISGHYTGGDTEAFF.

This clone was seen a few times. This rearrangement joins TRBV4-3 to TRBJ1-1; D might be TRBD1 (6 bases). The CDR3 runs 14 residues. The germline V gene has CDR1 LGHNA and CDR2 YSLEER. Trimming took 5 bases from V and 2 from J, leaving 12 bases between them. As DNA, the CDR3 is TGCGCCAGCAGCGCGGGGGGCCGAAACACTGAAGCTTTCTTT. It is translated as CASSAGGRNTEAFF.

The V call is TRBV19, the J call TRBJ2-1, with 8 bases fitting TRBD2. Per the germline V gene, CDR1 is LNHDA and CDR2 is SQIVND (reference sequence). CDR3 length: 15 amino acids. The ends lost 5 bases at V and 6 bases at J; junction bases unmatched: 9. The CDR3 DNA sequence: TGTGCCAGTAGTCCATATAGCGGGATAGGCAATGAGCAGTTCTTC. It is translated as CASSPYSGIGNEQFF.

About this clone: A far bigger clonotype differs at one base, so this is likely a read error. V usage is TRBV5-6 and J usage is TRBJ2-7, with D possibly being TRBD1 (5 bases). This CDR3 is 13 amino acids long. V lost 4 bases, J lost 5 bases, and 13 bases lay in between. The V gene's germline CDR1 is SGHDT and CDR2 YYEEEE. CDR3 protein: CASSLGRADEQYF. The CDR3 coding sequence is TGTGCCAGCAGCCTAGGCAGGGCCGACGAGCAGTACTTC.

A single count supports this clone. The chain couples TRBV4-2 to TRBJ2-7; D unclear. The CDR3 is 15 residues long. Germline loops: CDR1 LGHNA, CDR2 YNFKEQ. V was cut by 0 bases and J by 1 base, with 10 bases left in between. This chain's CDR3 is CASSQDVLESYEQYF. The CDR3 DNA sequence: TGTGCCAGCAGCCAAGATGTTCTGGAGTCCTACGAGCAGTACTTC.

The chain couples TRBV20-1 to TRBJ2-3, with D hard to call. Germline loops: CDR1 DFQATT, CDR2 SNEGSKA (reference sequence). The CDR3 is made up of 11 amino acids. V was pared by 0 bases and J by 14 bases, with 12 bases between. The CDR3 DNA follows: TGCAGTGCTAGAGATTCGGCCCAGACGTATTTT. Its protein is CSARDSAQTYF.

CDR3 bases: TGTGCCAGCAGCCAAGAGGCCACAGATACGCAGTATTTT. Translation gives CASSQEATDTQYF. The chain uses TRBV4-2 and TRBJ2-3; D is ambiguous. The CDR3 spans 13 residues. Looked up from germline, CDR1 is LGHNA and CDR2 is YNFKEQ. Between the trimmed V and J ends, which lost 0 bases and 2 bases, there was a span of 3 bases.